Reported below is one T cell receptor (beta chain). Its antigen remains unknown. This entry is derived from a study of PD-1 blockade in mismatch repair-deficient tumors. The wider study: Patients had around 11 mismatch repair-deficient cancer types and were previously treated and progressing. Study results and limitations: Tumor-resident clones, often undetectable pretreatment in blood, expanded then contracted after pembrolizumab.

Unmatched junction bases numbered 5, after V lost 6 bases and J lost 0 bases. CDR1 is SNHLY, CDR2 FYNNEI, per germline. CDR3 length: 15 amino acids. TCR sequencing covered three patients who responded to pembrolizumab. TCRdb's table, derived via immunoSEQ multiplex PCR, lists solely in-frame clones and lacks some. Among about 79,000 clones, approximately 78% were seen once, and the ten largest hold approximately 5%. This TCR was sampled from an adult with mismatch repair-deficient cancer. Here the sequenced sample was peripheral blood, taken 44 weeks after starting pembrolizumab. V gene TRBV2 combines with J gene TRBJ1-5, with 7 bases lining up with TRBD1. The DNA for the CDR3 is TGTGCCAGCAGAAATAGGGACAGTAGCAATCAGCCCCAGCATTTT. Its translation is CASRNRDSSNQPQHF.